The rows below give T cell receptor beta chains drawn from one sample of a study of shared clonotypes between healthy human individuals. Method: immunoSEQ multiplex PCR; TCRdb's copy keeps in-frame clones and lacks some. The profile shows roughly 850,000 clones, just over 95% of them singletons. The source material was naive CD8+ T cells sorted from blood. The receptor set was obtained from a man aged 25-45 years in good health. The CDR3 runs from the conserved cysteine through the conserved F or W. A D gene is named only where the DNA matches it firmly. The size field is filled for only some rows; it gives once, few, many or a size class.

clone size	D gene	J gene	V gene	CDR3 DNA	CDR3 protein
once	TRBD2	TRBJ2-7	TRBV4-1	TGCGCCAGCAGCCACGGGACTAGCGGCTCCTACGAGCAGTACTTC	CASSHGTSGSYEQYF
.	.	TRBJ2-1	TRBV7-9	TGTGCCAGCAGCAAGCCGGGGCGGAACTACAATGAGCAGTTCTTC	CASSKPGRNYNEQFF
.	TRBD2	TRBJ2-1	TRBV15	TGTGCCACCAGCAGAGATTCAACTAGCGGGATGAGCTCCTACAATGAGCAGTTCTTC	CATSRDSTSGMSSYNEQFF
.	TRBD2	TRBJ2-3	TRBV7-3	TGTGCCAGCAGCTCCGCGGGAGGAGCAGATACGCAGTATTTT	CASSSAGGADTQYF
.	.	TRBJ2-5	TRBV27	TGTGCCAGCACGGATAAGTACCAAGAGACCCAGTACTTC	CASTDKYQETQYF
.	.	TRBJ2-2	TRBV30	TGTGCCTGGTCGGCGGCTTATTGGGGGGAGGCCCAATCGAACACCGGGGAGCTGTTTTTT	CAWSAAYWGEAQSNTGELFF
.	.	TRBJ2-7	TRBV2	TGTGCCAGCAGCCCTGTAGGGGACGACGAGCAGTACTTC	CASSPVGDDEQYF
.	.	TRBJ2-5	TRBV7-9	TGTGCCAGCAGCTTAGGCGGATTACAAGAGACCCAGTACTTC	CASSLGGLQETQYF
.	TRBD1	TRBJ2-2	TRBV14	TGTGCCAGCAGCCGCACGGGGACAGGGGCTTCCGGGGAGCTGTTTTTT	CASSRTGTGASGELFF
.	.	TRBJ2-7	TRBV14	TGTGCCAGCAGCCAAGCGTCTGCGAGGGAGAGCTCCTACGAGCAGTACTTC	CASSQASARESSYEQYF
.	.	TRBJ1-2	TRBV6-5	TGTGCCAGCGTTGGGAATTTGGGAAGTGGCTACACCTTC	CASVGNLGSGYTF
.	TRBD2	TRBJ2-1	TRBV28	TGTGCCAGCAGTTATCGACTAGCGGAAAACTACAATGAGCAGTTCTTC	CASSYRLAENYNEQFF
.	.	TRBJ2-7	TRBV2	TGTGCCAGCAGTCCGGGACTGTTGATCTCCTACGAGCAGTACTTC	CASSPGLLISYEQYF
.	TRBD2	TRBJ2-1	TRBV7-9	TGTGCCAGCAGCCCCTATTCCGGGACTAGCGGCTACAATGAGCAGTTCTTC	CASSPYSGTSGYNEQFF
.	.	TRBJ2-7	TRBV7-9	TGTGCCAGCAGCTTATCCCAAGGGGTCCACGAGCAGTACTTC	CASSLSQGVHEQYF
.	.	TRBJ1-5	TRBV2	TGTGCCAGCAGTGAAGGCGACATTCGGGTATATAGCAATCAGCCCCAGCATTTT	CASSEGDIRVYSNQPQHF
.	.	TRBJ1-1	TRBV7-6	TGTGCCAGCAGCTTGCGGGGGGCGAACACTGAAGCTTTCTTT	CASSLRGANTEAFF
.	.	TRBJ2-2	TRBV9	TGTGCCAGCAGCGTAGGGGCGGGGCATATGACCGGGGAGCTGTTTTTT	CASSVGAGHMTGELFF
.	TRBD2	TRBJ2-7	TRBV9	TGTGCCAGCAGCCCGATATCCGGGGGGTACTCCTACGAGCAGTACTTC	CASSPISGGYSYEQYF
.	.	TRBJ2-7	TRBV11-2	TGTGCCAGCAGCTTAGTCCCGGGTATCTACGAGCAGTACTTC	CASSLVPGIYEQYF
.	.	TRBJ1-3	TRBV15	TGTGCCACCAGCAGCAACTCTGGAAACACCATATATTTT	CATSSNSGNTIYF
once	.	TRBJ1-1	TRBV28	TGTGCCAGCAGTTTACCCCCGCCCAAGATGAACACTGAAGCTTTCTTT	CASSLPPPKMNTEAFF